Shown below are 4 T cell receptor beta chains from a single sample sequenced in a study of PD-1 blockade in classical Hodgkin lymphoma. Time point: cycle 4 day 1 (C4D1), after less than 7 weeks of nivolumab. Following autologous stem cell transplantation, relapse occurred in every patient, and exposure to brentuximab vedotin varied. The CD8+ T cells came from thawed PBMCs through magnetic negative selection. The data were produced by immunoSEQ multiplex PCR, yet TCRdb's version contains in-frame clones alone and is incomplete. The data hold about 15,000 clones, with around 90% observed a single time. This sample comprised CD8+ T cells from blood, obtained before the fourth cycle of nivolumab. These receptors all stem from a human donor with classical Hodgkin lymphoma.

The CDR3 DNA sequence: TGTGCCAGCAGCTGGATAGGGGAATTAAACTATGGCTACACCTTC. Translated: CASSWIGELNYGYTF. The chain uses TRBV5-8 and TRBJ1-2, with D tentatively TRBD1 (5 bases). Germline V gene lookup returns CDR1 SGHTS and CDR2 YDEGEE. V lost 3 bases and J 2 bases, leaving 14 bases between the germline ends. CDR3 length: 15 amino acids.

The V gene is TRBV4-1, the J gene TRBJ1-6; TRBD1 might be the D (6 bases). Germline CDR1 is MGHRA and CDR2 is YSYEKL. This CDR3 region has 15 residues. The V and J ends lost 1 base and 7 bases respectively, with 11 bases between them. CDR3 in DNA: TGCGCCAGCAGCCAAGTTCAGGGGTCCAATTCACCCCTCCACTTT. Translation: CASSQVQGSNSPLHF.

The chain employs TRBV28 and TRBJ2-2; D unresolved. This CDR3 has 13 residues. V was cut by 5 bases and J by 4 bases, with 8 bases left in between. Germline V gene data show CDR1 as MDHEN and CDR2 as SYDVKM. CDR3 DNA sequence: TGTGCCAGCAGTCCTCCCCGCACCGGGGAGCTGTTTTTT. Protein: CASSPPRTGELFF.

In this sample, this clone turned up once. V usage is TRBV21-1 and J usage is TRBJ2-4; TRBD1, the table's D call, was not compared with the DNA. TRBV21-1 is a pseudogene locus. The CDR3 is 14 amino acids. In nucleotides, the CDR3 is TGTGCCAGCACCGCAGGGTTGAGAAAAAACATTCAGTACTTC. Translating gives CASTAGLRKNIQYF.